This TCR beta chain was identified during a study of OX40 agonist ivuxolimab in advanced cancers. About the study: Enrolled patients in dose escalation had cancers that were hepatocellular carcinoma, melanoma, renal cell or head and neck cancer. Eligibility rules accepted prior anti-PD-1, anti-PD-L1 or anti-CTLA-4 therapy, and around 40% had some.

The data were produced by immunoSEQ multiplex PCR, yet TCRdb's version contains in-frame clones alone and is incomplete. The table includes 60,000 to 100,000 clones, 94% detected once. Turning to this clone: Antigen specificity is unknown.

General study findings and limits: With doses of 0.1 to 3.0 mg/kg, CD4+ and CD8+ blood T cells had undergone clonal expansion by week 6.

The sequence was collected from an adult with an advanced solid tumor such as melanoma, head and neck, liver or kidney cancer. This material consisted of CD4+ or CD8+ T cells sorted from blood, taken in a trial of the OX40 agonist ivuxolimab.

The CDR3 is CATRGTGQETQYF. DNA of the CDR3: TGTGCCACCCGAGGGACAGGGCAGGAGACCCAGTACTTC. The chain has TRBV15 and TRBJ2-5, with 9 bases that match TRBD1. V was pared by 8 bases and J by 5 bases, with 6 bases of the junction left unmatched. The CDR3 totals 13 residues. Germline CDR1 and CDR2: LNHNV and YYDKDF (reference sequence). Complete variable domain (other parts from reference TRBV15 and TRBJ2-5): DAMVIQNPRYQVTQFGKPVTLSCSQTLNHNVMYWYQQKSSQAPKLLFHYYDKDFNNEADTPDNFQSRRPNTSFCFLDIRSPGLGDTAMYLCATRGTGQETQYFGPGTRLLVL.